Presented here are 14 T cell receptor beta chains from one specimen sequenced in a study of OX40 agonist ivuxolimab in advanced cancers. The protocol was immunoSEQ multiplex PCR, while the TCRdb copy is restricted to in-frame clones and leaves out a portion. In the table there are 55,000 to 80,000 clones, over 75% of which are singletons. Source: CD4+ or CD8+ T cells sorted from blood, taken in a trial of the OX40 agonist ivuxolimab. The receptors were gathered from an adult with an advanced solid tumor such as melanoma, head and neck, liver or kidney cancer.

This clone was observed a few times. The genes are TRBV28 and TRBJ2-2; 14 nucleotides line up with TRBD2. The J segment lost 4 bases and the V segment lost 7 bases, leaving 2 bases of the junction unmatched. Germline V gene data show CDR1 as MDHEN and CDR2 as SYDVKM. This CDR3 contains 15 residues. CDR3: CASNGLAGGTGELFF. In DNA form, the CDR3 reads TGTGCCAGCAACGGACTAGCGGGAGGCACCGGGGAGCTGTTTTTT.

In DNA, the CDR3 is TGCAGCGCCGGACAGGGGCACGGGGAGCTGTTTTTT. This gives the protein CSAGQGHGELFF. The chain recombines TRBV29-1 with TRBJ2-2; 9 bases agree with TRBD1. With V trimmed by 7 bases and J by 7 bases, 4 bases remained unmatched. CDR3 size: 12 residues. Germline CDR1 SQVTM, CDR2 ANQGSEA.

As for this clone: The junction departs from the called germline gene at one end, perhaps through a read error. The chain employs TRBV5-1 and TRBJ1-1; D is perhaps TRBD1 (6 bases). The CDR3 totals 13 residues. Germline lookup yields CDR1 SGHRS and CDR2 YFSETQ. The CDR3 nucleotides are TGCGCCAGCAGCTTCATACGGGACACAGAAGCTTTCTTT. This sequence encodes CASSFIRDTEAFF. Complete variable domain (other parts from reference TRBV5-1 and TRBJ1-1): KAGVTQTPRYLIKTRGQQVTLSCSPISGHRSVSWYQQTPGQGLQFLFEYFSETQRNKGNFPGRFSGRQFSNSRSEMNVSTLELGDSALYLCASSFIRDTEAFFGQGTRLTVV.

V is TRBV5-1 and J is TRBJ2-5, with 10 bases identical to TRBD2. This CDR3 has 21 residues. CDR1 SGHRS and CDR2 YFSETQ come from the germline V gene. J gave up 3 bases and V 1 base, and 21 bases lay outside the gene matches. The CDR3 DNA reads TGCGCCAGCAGCTTGAACCCTAGCGGGAGAGTGGGGATAATTCAAGAAGAGACCCAGTACTTC. It is translated as CASSLNPSGRVGIIQEETQYF.

V is TRBV19 and J is TRBJ2-3, with TRBD2 matching 7 bases. CDR1 is LNHDA, CDR2 SQIVND, per germline (reference sequence). This CDR3 has 15 residues. The V gene end was trimmed by 10 bases and the J gene end by 5 bases; junction bases not matched to a gene: 15. The CDR3 DNA sequence: TGTGCCACCACCCGCAGCCGGGGGGAAAGAGATACGCAGTATTTT. Its protein product is CATTRSRGERDTQYF.

This clone was counted a few times. The chain has TRBV18 and TRBJ1-1, with 9 bases fitting TRBD1. Germline V CDR1 and CDR2: KGHSH, LQKENI. Trimming cost V 4 bases and J 2 bases; bases outside gene matches: 2. CDR3 length: 14 residues. As DNA, the CDR3 is TGTGCCAGCTCACTACAGGGGGCTAACACTGAAGCTTTCTTT. Translating it yields CASSLQGANTEAFF. Combining the CDR3 with reference TRBV18 and TRBJ1-1 gives the whole variable domain NAGVMQNPRHLVRRRGQEARLRCSPMKGHSHVYWYRQLPEEGLKFMVYLQKENIIDESGMPKERFSAEFPKEGPSILRIQQVVRGDSAAYFCASSLQGANTEAFFGQGTRLTVV.

The chain employs TRBV5-6 and TRBJ2-7, with a tentative D call TRBD1 (5 bases). Trimming cost V 4 bases and J 1 base, with 9 bases left between them. This CDR3 has 13 amino acids. Germline V gene data show CDR1 as SGHDT and CDR2 as YYEEEE. The CDR3 spells CASSNTGSYEQYF. In DNA, the CDR3 is TGTGCCAGCAGCAACACAGGTTCCTACGAGCAGTACTTC.

The CDR3 loop reads CASSLFGTNSPLHF. The CDR3 nucleotides read TGTGCCAGCAGCTTGTTCGGGACTAATTCACCCCTCCACTTT. The chain couples TRBV5-4 to TRBJ1-6, with a weak D call TRBD1 (5 bases). Trimming removed 1 base from V and 6 bases from J, with 8 bases in between. Germline V gene data show CDR1 as SGHNT and CDR2 as YYREEE (reference sequence). CDR3 length equals 14 residues.

The chain is built from TRBV28 and TRBJ1-2; 9 nucleotides align to TRBD1. The CDR3 is 14 amino acids. Germline CDR1 MDHEN, CDR2 SYDVKM. V shed 2 bases, J shed 8 bases, and the junction held 6 bases outside the gene matches. CDR3 loop: CASSLDRGYRGYTF. CDR3 nucleotides: TGTGCCAGCAGTTTAGACAGGGGGTATAGGGGCTACACCTTC.

The genes are TRBV14 and TRBJ2-7, with 9 bases aligning to TRBD2. The V and J ends lost 0 bases and 9 bases, in that order; junction bases with no gene match: 12. Germline lookup yields CDR1 SGHDN and CDR2 FVKESK. The CDR3 runs 16 residues. The CDR3 nucleotides are TGTGCCAGCAGCCAAGATTGGGTTAGCGGGAGTTTCGTGCAGTACTTC. It translates to CASSQDWVSGSFVQYF.

The chain recombines TRBV4-1 with TRBJ1-6, with TRBD1 matching 8 bases. The germline gives CDR1 MGHRA, CDR2 YSYEKL. V lost 2 bases, J lost 10 bases, and 10 bases stayed unmatched. The CDR3 length is 16 residues. CDR3 loop: CASSQPRTGPTSPLHF. The DNA of the CDR3 is TGCGCCAGCAGCCAACCTAGGACAGGGCCAACCTCACCCCTCCACTTT.

The count of this clone is one. This chain links TRBV19 with TRBJ2-5; the D call may be TRBD1 or TRBD2 (6 bases each). Germline values: CDR1 LNHDA, CDR2 SQIVND (reference sequence). The germline V and J ends were trimmed by 6 bases and 2 bases, with 16 bases remaining between them. The CDR3 runs to 15 residues. The CDR3 coding sequence is TGTGCCAGTAGATCTAGGGGGAGGCCTCAAGAGACCCAGTACTTC. Its protein product is CASRSRGRPQETQYF.

This clone was counted only a few times. The rearrangement links TRBV7-9 to TRBJ2-1; 12 bases map to TRBD1. The V gene end was trimmed by 4 bases and the J gene end by 8 bases; junction bases not matched to a gene: 3. Germline CDR1 SEHNR, CDR2 FQNEAQ (reference sequence). The CDR3 extends over 14 amino acids. In DNA form, the CDR3 reads TGTGCCAGCAGCTCTAGGGACAGGGGGCATGAGCAGTTCTTC. Its translation: CASSSRDRGHEQFF.

V and J are TRBV18 and TRBJ1-5; a weak D match, TRBD1 (6 bases). The germline V and J ends were trimmed by 2 bases and 3 bases, with 11 bases remaining between them. Germline CDR1 and CDR2: KGHSH and LQKENI. This CDR3 contains 15 residues. CDR3 sequence: CASSPMTGHNQPQHF. The CDR3 DNA reads as TGTGCCAGCTCACCAATGACAGGACACAATCAGCCCCAGCATTTT. Full variable domain (rest looked up from reference TRBV18 and TRBJ1-5): NAGVMQNPRHLVRRRGQEARLRCSPMKGHSHVYWYRQLPEEGLKFMVYLQKENIIDESGMPKERFSAEFPKEGPSILRIQQVVRGDSAAYFCASSPMTGHNQPQHFGDGTRLSIL.